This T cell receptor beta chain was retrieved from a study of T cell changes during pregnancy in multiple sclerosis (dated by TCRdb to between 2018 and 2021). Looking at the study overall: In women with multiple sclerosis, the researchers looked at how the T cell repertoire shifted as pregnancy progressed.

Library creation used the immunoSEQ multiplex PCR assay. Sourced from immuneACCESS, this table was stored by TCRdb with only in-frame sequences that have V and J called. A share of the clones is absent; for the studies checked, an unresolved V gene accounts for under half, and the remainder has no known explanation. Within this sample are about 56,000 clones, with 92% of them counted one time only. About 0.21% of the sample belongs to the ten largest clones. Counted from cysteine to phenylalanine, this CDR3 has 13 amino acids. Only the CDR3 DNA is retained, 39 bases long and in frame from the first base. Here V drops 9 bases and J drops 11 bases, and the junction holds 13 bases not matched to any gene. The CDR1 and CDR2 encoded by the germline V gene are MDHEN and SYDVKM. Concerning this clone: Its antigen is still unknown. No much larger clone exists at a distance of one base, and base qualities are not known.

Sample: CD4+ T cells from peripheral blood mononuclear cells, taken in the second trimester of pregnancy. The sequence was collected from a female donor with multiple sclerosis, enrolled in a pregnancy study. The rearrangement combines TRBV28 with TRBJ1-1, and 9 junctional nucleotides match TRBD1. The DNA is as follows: TGTGCCAGTACGGCAGGACAGGGGCTTGTCGCTTTCTTT. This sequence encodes CASTAGQGLVAFF.